This T cell receptor (beta chain) is drawn from a study of shared clonotypes between healthy human individuals. As for the study in general: Two women and a few men aged 18 to 49 served as donors. Findings of the study overall: The study's rarefaction showed incomplete sorted-subset sequencing despite large depth. Lower generation probabilities were found for non-shared clonotypes than for those shared by all four donors.

From germline, CDR1 is MNHEY and CDR2 SMNVEV (reference sequence). The V segment lost 4 bases and the J segment 6 bases; nucleotides outside the gene matches: 7. The CDR3 is 15 residues long. Naive CD8 populations comprised CD45RO-negative cells positively selected for CCR7, excluding terminally differentiated effector memory CD45RA+ cells. On this clone: Its target is unknown.

Assay runs were performed at deep level. Only in-frame clones appear in the TCRdb table, and some are missing; sequencing was by immunoSEQ multiplex PCR. The top ten hold 0.11% of the sample, which has around 550,000 clones, 90% to 95% seen once. The receptor was derived from a woman in her thirties in good health. Sequenced sample: naive CD8+ T cells sorted from blood. This rearrangement joins TRBV27 to TRBJ2-3, with TRBD2 identical over 10 bases. This CDR3 is CASSSLAGAYDTQYF. The CDR3 region has the DNA TGTGCCAGCAGTTCCCTAGCGGGAGCTTATGATACGCAGTATTTT.